This entry features one T cell receptor (beta chain) sequence. Its antigen is as yet unknown. These data belong to a study of graft-versus-host responses after intestinal transplantation. Study context: The whole recipient group had anti-thymocyte globulin induction followed by tacrolimus and steroids for two to three years.

Study-level results: Clonal ratios of graft-versus-host to host-versus-graft in allografts were high for patients exhibiting graft-donor T cell macrochimerism. Early declines in HvG clones that occurred post-transplant were associated with peak circulating GvH clone levels. Recipient marrow harbored GvH clones, some of which surfaced first in ileum or blood.

Trimming removed 5 bases from V and 3 bases from J, with 10 bases in between. Germline V gives CDR1 SGHTA, CDR2 FQGNSA. The CDR3 is made up of 13 amino acids. Profiled with immunoSEQ multiplex PCR; TCRdb holds only in-frame clones, not every one. The repertoire has roughly 120,000 clones, 85% to 95% of them found once; the top ten carry approximately 1.2%. The chain uses TRBV7-2 and TRBJ2-5; D is ambiguous. This clonotype originated in a human donor who was the organ donor for an intestinal transplant. Sequencing was performed on unstimulated CD8+ T cells sorted from spleen or lymph node cells, taken before transplant. The CDR3 spells CASSPKVKETQYF. The CDR3 coding sequence is TGTGCCAGCAGCCCCAAGGTTAAAGAGACCCAGTACTTC.